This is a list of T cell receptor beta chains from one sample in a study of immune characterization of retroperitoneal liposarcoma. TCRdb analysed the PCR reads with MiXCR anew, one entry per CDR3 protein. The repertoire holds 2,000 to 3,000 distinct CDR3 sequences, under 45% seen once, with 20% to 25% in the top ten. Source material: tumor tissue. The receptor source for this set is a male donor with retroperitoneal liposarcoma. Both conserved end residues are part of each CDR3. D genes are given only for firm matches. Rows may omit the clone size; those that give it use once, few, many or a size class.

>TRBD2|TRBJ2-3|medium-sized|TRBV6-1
CASSWTSGGADTQYF
TGTGCCAGCAGTTGGACTAGCGGGGGGGCAGATACGCAGTATTTT
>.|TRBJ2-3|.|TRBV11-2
CASSLVPGASTDTQYF
TGTGCCAGCAGCTTAGTCCCGGGGGCGAGCACAGATACGCAGTATTTT
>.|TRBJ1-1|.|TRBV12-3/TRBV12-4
CASSYRLNTEAFF
TGTGCCAGCAGTTACCGTTTGAACACTGAAGCTTTCTTT
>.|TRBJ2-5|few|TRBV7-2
CASSLNDPLETQYF
TGTGCCAGCAGCTTAAACGACCCTTTGGAGACCCAGTACTTC
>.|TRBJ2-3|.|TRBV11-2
CASILRGRVGTDTQYF
TGTGCCAGCATACTAAGGGGCAGGGTGGGCACAGATACGCAGTATTTT
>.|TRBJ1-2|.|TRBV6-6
CASSYSFSDGYTF
TGTGCCAGCAGTTACTCGTTTTCTGATGGCTACACCTTC
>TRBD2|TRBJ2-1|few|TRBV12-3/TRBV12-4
CASRQREGYNEQFF
TGTGCCAGCAGGCAGCGGGAGGGGTACAATGAGCAGTTCTTC
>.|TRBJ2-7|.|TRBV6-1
CASSEGQTYEQYF
TGTGCCAGCAGTGAGGGTCAGACCTACGAGCAGTACTTC
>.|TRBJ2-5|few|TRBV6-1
CASSEGWEQETQYF
TGTGCCAGCAGTGAAGGGTGGGAACAAGAGACCCAGTACTTC
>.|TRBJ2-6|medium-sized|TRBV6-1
CASSEGNSGANVLTF
TGTGCCAGCAGTGAAGGCAACTCTGGGGCCAACGTCCTGACTTTC
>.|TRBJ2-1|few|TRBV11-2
CASSLDPRDGEQFF
TGTGCCAGCAGCTTAGATCCCAGGGATGGTGAGCAGTTCTTC
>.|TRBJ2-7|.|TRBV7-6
CASSLALGGRPYEQYF
TGTGCCAGCAGCTTAGCGTTAGGCGGCCGTCCCTACGAGCAGTACTTC
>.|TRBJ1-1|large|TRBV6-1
CASKLGTMNTEAFF
TGTGCCAGCAAACTAGGGACGATGAACACTGAAGCTTTCTTT
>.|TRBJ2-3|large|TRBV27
CASSLNVGGGSDTQYF
TGTGCCAGCAGTTTGAATGTCGGGGGTGGGTCAGATACGCAGTATTTT
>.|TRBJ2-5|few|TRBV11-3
CASSLEGLNEQYF
TGTGCCAGCAGCTTAGAGGGTTTGAATGAGCAGTACTTC
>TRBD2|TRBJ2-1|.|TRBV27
CASSLRLAYNEQFF
TGTGCCAGCAGTTTGCGACTAGCGTACAATGAGCAGTTCTTC
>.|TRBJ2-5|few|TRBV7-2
CASSLIQLPGETQYF
TGTGCCAGCAGCTTAATCCAGCTCCCCGGAGAGACCCAGTACTTC
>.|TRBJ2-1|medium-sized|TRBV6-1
CASTLGAGTYNEQFF
TGTGCCAGCACCCTAGGGGCGGGGACCTACAATGAGCAGTTCTTC
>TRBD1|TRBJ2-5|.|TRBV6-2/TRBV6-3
CASSRTGGQETQYF
TGTGCCAGCAGCCGGACAGGGGGCCAGGAGACCCAGTACTTC
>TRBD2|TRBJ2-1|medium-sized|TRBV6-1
CASSHGGTSVPEQFF
TGTGCCAGCAGCCACGGAGGGACTAGCGTGCCTGAGCAGTTCTTC
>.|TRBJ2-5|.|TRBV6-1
CAILRNPGVVETQYF
TGTGCGATCCTCCGGAACCCGGGGGTGGTGGAGACCCAGTACTTC
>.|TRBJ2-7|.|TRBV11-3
CASSLSPGAYEQYF
TGTGCCAGCAGCTTATCCCCGGGGGCGTACGAGCAGTACTTC
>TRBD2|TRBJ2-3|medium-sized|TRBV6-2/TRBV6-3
CASRTTSGGRGDTQYF
TGTGCCAGCAGAACGACTAGCGGGGGCCGGGGAGATACGCAGTATTTT
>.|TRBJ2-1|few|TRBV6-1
CASSTSWYQETQFF
TGTGCCAGCAGCACAAGTTGGTACCAAGAGACCCAGTTCTTC
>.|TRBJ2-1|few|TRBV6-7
CASHPEQFF
TGTGCCAGCCATCCCGAGCAGTTCTTC
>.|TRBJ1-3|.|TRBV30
CAWSLRGNTIYF
TGTGCCTGGAGCCTCAGGGGAAACACCATATATTTT
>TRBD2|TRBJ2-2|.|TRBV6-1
CASIRAGGNTGELFF
TGTGCCAGCATACGGGCGGGGGGAAACACCGGGGAGCTGTTTTTT
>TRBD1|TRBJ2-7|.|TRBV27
CASSLWGPGQGHEQYF
TGTGCCAGCAGTTTATGGGGCCCGGGACAGGGACACGAGCAGTACTTC
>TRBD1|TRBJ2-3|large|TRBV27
CASSSDRADTQYF
TGTGCCAGCAGTTCGGACAGGGCAGATACGCAGTATTTT
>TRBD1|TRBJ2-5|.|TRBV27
CASRDTGGREQYF
TGTGCCAGCAGGGATACAGGGGGCCGGGAGCAGTACTTC
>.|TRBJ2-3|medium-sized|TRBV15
CATSSGTDTQYF
TGTGCCACCAGCAGCGGCACAGATACGCAGTATTTT
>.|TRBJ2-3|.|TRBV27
CASSPTVRGSTDTQYF
TGTGCCAGCAGTCCAACGGTTAGGGGTAGCACAGATACGCAGTATTTT
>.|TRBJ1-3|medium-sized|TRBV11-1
CASSADKLASGNTIYF
TGTGCCAGCAGCGCGGACAAGTTAGCCTCTGGAAACACCATATATTTT
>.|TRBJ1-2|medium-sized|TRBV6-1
CASSLNVGANYGYTF
TGTGCCAGCAGTCTAAACGTAGGAGCTAACTATGGCTACACCTTC
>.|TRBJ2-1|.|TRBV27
CASSVRGKEYEQFF
TGTGCCAGCAGTGTACGGGGGAAGGAGTACGAGCAGTTCTTC